The rows below give T cell receptor beta chains drawn from one sample of a study of T cell responses to AZD1222 COVID-19 vaccine. Profiled with immunoSEQ multiplex PCR; TCRdb holds only in-frame clones, not every one. The sample comprises 95,000 to 100,000 clones, roughly 88% of which are singletons, and approximately 24% rests with the top ten. Material: peripheral blood, obtained on day 0 of AZD1222 vaccination. The receptors stem from an adult in good health. Each CDR3 is given with its conserved first and last residue. Fields, in order: D gene, clone size, V gene, J gene, CDR3 DNA, CDR3 protein. D genes are given only for firm matches. For some rows the clone size is stated as once, few or many, or as a class when expanded; others skip it.

>NA|once|TRBV6-2/TRBV6-3|TRBJ1-6
TGTGCCAGCAGTCGACGCCTGGCTTCACCCCTCCACTTT
CASSRRLASPLHF
>NA|NA|TRBV21-1|TRBJ2-1
TGTGCCAGCAGCAAAAGACTAGGGCAGCCTTTTTCCTACAATGAGCAGTTCTTC
CASSKRLGQPFSYNEQFF
>TRBD2|NA|TRBV14|TRBJ2-1
TGTGCCAGCAGCCAACTAGGGATAGCAGGACAGGTCGGACTAGCGTTTTCCTACAATGAGCAGTTCTTC
CASSQLGIAGQVGLAFSYNEQFF
>NA|once|TRBV7-2|TRBJ2-1
TGTGCCAGCAGCTTAGGTGGGCAGGGGGGGAGGAATGAGCAGTTCTTC
CASSLGGQGGRNEQFF
>NA|few|TRBV7-2|TRBJ2-7
TGTGCCAGCAAGGTTCAGCAGCCATCCTACGAGCAGTACTTC
CASKVQQPSYEQYF
>NA|NA|TRBV3-1/TRBV3-2|TRBJ2-1
TGTGCCAGCAGCCAAGAAGGAGTAGCGGACTCCTACAATGAGCAGTTCTTC
CASSQEGVADSYNEQFF
>NA|NA|TRBV6-5|TRBJ2-3
TGTGCCAGCAGTTACTCGGGCAGCACAGATACGCAGTATTTT
CASSYSGSTDTQYF
>NA|NA|TRBV27|TRBJ1-1
TGTGCCAGCAGTCCCCGACAGCGGAACACTGAAGCTTTCTTT
CASSPRQRNTEAFF
>NA|NA|TRBV28|TRBJ2-5
TGTGCCAGCAGTTTGCGCAGGGAGAGGAGAGAGACCCAGTACTTC
CASSLRRERRETQYF
>TRBD1|NA|TRBV9|TRBJ2-7
TGTGCCAGCAGCGTCGGGACAGGGAACACCTACGAGCAGTACTTC
CASSVGTGNTYEQYF
>NA|NA|TRBV28|TRBJ2-7
TGTGCCAGCAGTTGGACCTACGAGCAGTACTTC
CASSWTYEQYF
>TRBD1|NA|TRBV5-1|TRBJ1-2
TGCGCCAGCACCTTATCTTCAAGGGGACAGAACTATGGCTACACCTTC
CASTLSSRGQNYGYTF
>NA|NA|TRBV29-1|TRBJ2-7
TGCAGCGTTGAAGGACGGGGGACCTACGAGCAGTACTTC
CSVEGRGTYEQYF
>TRBD1|NA|TRBV28|TRBJ2-7
TGTGCCAGCAGCTTTACAGGGGAATACGACGAGCAGTACTTC
CASSFTGEYDEQYF
>NA|NA|TRBV9|TRBJ1-3
TGTGCCAGCAGCGTAGGAGTGTATGAAAGAAACACCATATATTTT
CASSVGVYERNTIYF
>TRBD2|NA|TRBV25-1|TRBJ2-7
TGTGCCAGCAGACTAGCGGGAGGTAGTGTGCAGTACTTC
CASRLAGGSVQYF
>TRBD2|NA|TRBV7-6|TRBJ2-2
TGTGCCAGCAGCTCACTAGCGGGAGCTACCGGGGAGCTGTTTTTT
CASSSLAGATGELFF
>NA|NA|TRBV6-1|TRBJ2-7
TGTGCCAGCAGTGAAGCCCTCCGGGGGTGGCAGTACTTC
CASSEALRGWQYF
>NA|NA|TRBV11-3|TRBJ2-3
TGTGCCAGCAGCTTAGCGGGGGTCACAGATACGCAGTATTTT
CASSLAGVTDTQYF
>NA|NA|TRBV19|TRBJ1-5
TGTGCCAGTAGTTCTACCTGGGGCGGCAGACAGCCCCAGCATTTT
CASSSTWGGRQPQHF
>TRBD2|once|TRBV28|TRBJ2-3
TGTGCCAGCAGCCCTCCGGGACTAGCGGGAGAAGTGAGTGTGGATACGCAGTATTTT
CASSPPGLAGEVSVDTQYF
>NA|NA|TRBV2|TRBJ1-2
TGTGCCATCAGTCGGGACGGTGGCTACACCTTC
CAISRDGGYTF